This record concerns one T cell receptor beta chain sequence. Its antigen remains unidentified. This entry is derived from a study of tumor and adjacent non-tumor tissue in lung cancer. Study observations and caveats: Significantly higher TCR diversity was found in tumor than normal lung. Patients with more diverse tumor TCRs had worse survival. Tumor repertoires had a smaller top 100 clone share than normal lung.

The CDR3 totals 17 residues. After removal of 9 bases from V and 1 base from J, the junction contained 17 bases not matched to a gene. TCRbeta libraries were built with three rounds of nested PCR, modified from ARM-PCR. TCRdb passed the multiplex PCR reads through MiXCR, listing each CDR3 protein once. This sample carries over 100,000 distinct CDR3 sequences, about 63% of them seen once, and the ten largest clones take around 20%. RNA was extracted from bulk tissue without any cell sorting. This non-tumor lung sample came from over 3 cm beyond the tumor edge. This sequence originates from a man aged 60 to 69 with non-small cell lung cancer. V gene TRBV12-3 or TRBV12-4 combines with J gene TRBJ1-1, with 7 bases identical to TRBD1. Sequencing was carried out using distant non-tumor lung tissue. This chain's CDR3 is CASTRTTWTGPNTEAFF. The CDR3 DNA follows: TGTGCCAGTACCCGCACTACATGGACAGGTCCGAACACTGAAGCTTTCTTT.